Sequencing of this T cell receptor (beta chain) was carried out in a study of T cell responses to AZD1222 COVID-19 vaccine. Overall study results and limits: Among those given AZD1222, only five or six were seropositive at baseline.

As concerns this clone: Antigen unknown.

V was cut by 2 bases and J by 1 base, with 14 bases left in between. Germline assignment: CDR1 MNHEY and CDR2 SMNVEV (reference sequence). This CDR3 is built from 16 residues. Sequencing was performed with immunoSEQ multiplex PCR; in TCRdb, only in-frame clones are kept and a portion is missing. The sample consists of roughly 130,000 clones, just over 85% of them appearing once. The sequence came from an adult in good health. The starting material was peripheral blood, obtained on day 0 of AZD1222 vaccination. This rearrangement joins TRBV27 to TRBJ1-1; perhaps TRBD1 as D (5 bases). The DNA of the CDR3 is TGTGCCAGCAGTTTACCCCCCCGCAGGGAGAACACTGAAGCTTTCTTT. This encodes CASSLPPRRENTEAFF.